A selection of T cell receptor beta chains follows, all from one sample in a study of identical twins. TCRdb called the 5' RACE reads again in MiXCR, with one record for every CDR3 protein. The sample holds a few hundred thousand distinct CDR3 sequences, approximately 10% seen once. Sequenced sample: naive T cells sorted from blood. These receptors were taken from a woman aged 50 to 60 in good health. Both conserved end residues are part of each CDR3.

V	J	CDR3
TRBV11-2	TRBJ2-3	CASSLAVDTQYF
TRBV12-3/TRBV12-4	TRBJ2-3	CASSYTDTQYF
TRBV5-1	TRBJ2-2	CASSLLWETGELFF
TRBV6-5	TRBJ2-5	CASSLYSSQETQYF
TRBV5-5	TRBJ1-1	CASSLANGGVEAFF
TRBV9	TRBJ2-1	CASSVVGWESDEQFF
TRBV5-1	TRBJ1-4	CASSRRESNEKLVF
TRBV5-1	TRBJ2-3	CASSLSAGPQDTQYF
TRBV7-9	TRBJ2-5	CASSLPDSQETQYF
TRBV12-3/TRBV12-4	TRBJ2-7	CASGVGTDPPKQYF
TRBV5-1	TRBJ2-3	CASSLVGGKDTQYF
TRBV3-1	TRBJ2-5	CASSLLIQETQYF
TRBV10-3	TRBJ2-1	CASGTVEQFF
TRBV12-3/TRBV12-4	TRBJ2-5	CASSLESGGRQTQYF
TRBV27	TRBJ2-4	CASQGLYF
TRBV29-1	TRBJ1-1	CSVVLYRVKETEAFF
TRBV19	TRBJ2-4	CASSIRGIGNIQYF
TRBV4-1	TRBJ2-1	CASSQVRIAGEHEQFF
TRBV27	TRBJ2-5	CASSSQGGIQETQYF
TRBV5-5	TRBJ2-4	CASSPGRQIKNIQYF
TRBV20-1	TRBJ2-5	CSANDSPSEETQYF
TRBV12-3/TRBV12-4	TRBJ1-5	CASSDGTGPNQPQHF
TRBV12-2	TRBJ1-2	CASRLVGIGYTF
TRBV2	TRBJ2-3	CASSAEGTSTDTQYF
TRBV10-1	TRBJ2-1	CASRLSGSMEQFF
TRBV29-1	TRBJ1-5	CSVGQGARQPQHF
TRBV7-8	TRBJ1-2	CASSTDRGFYGYTF
TRBV5-6	TRBJ2-6	CASSLEGFTETFNVLTF
TRBV5-1	TRBJ1-5	CASSPQPQGTQPQHF
TRBV30	TRBJ2-1	CAWSRGFSYNEQFF
TRBV24-1	TRBJ2-5	CATSDLTGVHQETQYF
TRBV12-3/TRBV12-4	TRBJ2-1	CASSFSAVRSNEQFF
TRBV30	TRBJ1-5	CAWSVQQGGQPQHF
TRBV29-1	TRBJ2-5	CSTAGDPAGETQYF
TRBV27	TRBJ2-1	CASSLLTRGSYNEQFF
TRBV20-1	TRBJ2-1	CSASSLRQGNNEQFF
TRBV24-1	TRBJ2-3	CATSDAHSTDTQYF
TRBV5-1	TRBJ2-5	CASSGNRETQYF
TRBV15	TRBJ2-5	CATTRASAKETQYF
TRBV5-1	TRBJ2-3	CASSLAGLAGHTGTDTQYF
TRBV24-1	TRBJ2-3	CATSDFRQASTDTQYF
TRBV3-1	TRBJ2-3	CASSQAFTGGLNTQYF